One sample yielded the 8 T cell receptor beta chains listed below, sequenced in a study of T cells in tuberculosis. Method: immunoSEQ multiplex PCR; TCRdb's copy keeps in-frame clones and lacks some. The sample has 45,000 or so clones, 95% seen once. Sequences were obtained from PBMCs. The receptors were gathered from a donor between 10 and 35 years old with latent tuberculosis or without tuberculosis infection.

The chain combines TRBV5-1 with TRBJ2-1; 8 nucleotides align to TRBD1. This CDR3 region has 13 residues. With V trimmed by 3 bases and J by 8 bases, 4 bases remained unmatched. Germline V CDR1 and CDR2: SGHRS, YFSETQ. CDR3: CASSWTGSDEQFF. The CDR3 DNA follows: TGCGCCAGCAGCTGGACAGGGTCCGATGAGCAGTTCTTC.

The chain employs TRBV25-1 and TRBJ2-7; no clear D. With 6 bases removed from V and 2 bases from J, the gap between germline ends came to 11 bases. The CDR3 runs to 13 residues. The germline CDR1 and CDR2 sequences are MGHDK and SYGVNS. The CDR3 loop is CASRASDPYEQYF. CDR3 sequence (DNA): TGTGCCAGCAGAGCGAGTGATCCCTACGAGCAGTACTTC.

The gene calls are TRBV23-1 and TRBJ1-6; D is uncertain. TRBV23-1 is reported as an ORF; its role is uncertain. This CDR3 spans 18 amino acids. V shed 0 bases and J shed 0 bases, with 12 bases lying between them. CDR3 sequence: CASSQSATLSSYNSPLHF. CDR3 nucleotide sequence: TGCGCCAGCAGTCAATCAGCCACCTTGAGCTCCTATAATTCACCCCTCCACTTT.

The genes are TRBV5-1 and TRBJ1-1, with 7 positions matching TRBD1. The trim removed 4 bases at V and 6 bases at J, leaving 6 bases unmatched. The CDR3 spans 13 residues. Germline loops: CDR1 SGHRS, CDR2 YFSETQ. CDR3 DNA: TGCGCCAGCAGCGAACAGGGGATATCTGAAGCTTTCTTT. It translates to CASSEQGISEAFF. The full variable domain, completed using reference TRBV5-1 and TRBJ1-1, is KAGVTQTPRYLIKTRGQQVTLSCSPISGHRSVSWYQQTPGQGLQFLFEYFSETQRNKGNFPGRFSGRQFSNSRSEMNVSTLELGDSALYLCASSEQGISEAFFGQGTRLTVV.

This sequence joins TRBV9 and TRBJ2-5; 7 bases match TRBD1. CDR1 is SGDLS, CDR2 YYNGEE, per germline. CDR3 length: 15 residues. The ends lost 1 base at V and 3 bases at J; junction bases unmatched: 6. The CDR3 region has the DNA TGTGCCAGCAGCGTATCCGGGACAGTAAAAGAGACCCAGTACTTC. It encodes CASSVSGTVKETQYF.

The rearrangement joins TRBV19 to TRBJ1-1; TRBD1 aligns across 8 bases. CDR3 length equals 15 residues. Germline V gene sequence: CDR1 LNHDA, CDR2 SQIVND (reference sequence). The trim removed 6 bases at V and 0 bases at J, leaving 6 bases unmatched. The CDR3 here is CASRLRQGLNTEAFF. The CDR3, as DNA: TGTGCCAGTAGGTTAAGACAGGGGTTGAACACTGAAGCTTTCTTT. Full variable domain (outside the CDR3, taken from reference TRBV19 and TRBJ1-1): DGGITQSPKYLFRKEGQNVTLSCEQNLNHDAMYWYRQDPGQGLRLIYYSQIVNDFQKGDIAEGYSVSREKKESFPLTVTSAQKNPTAFYLCASRLRQGLNTEAFFGQGTRLTVV.

V gene TRBV13 combines with J gene TRBJ2-2, with 12 bases matching TRBD2. V was clipped by 4 bases and J by 6 bases; unmatched bases: 15. The length of the CDR3 is 19 residues. The V gene's germline CDR1 is PRHDT and CDR2 FYEKMQ (reference sequence). The CDR3 nucleotides are TGTGCCAGCAGCTCGTCTTACCCCGCTAGCGGGGGGGCCGCCGGGGAGCTGTTTTTT. This gives the protein CASSSSYPASGGAAGELFF.

The chain is built from TRBV11-2 and TRBJ1-1; 7 positions match TRBD1. CDR3 length equals 15 residues. CDR1 is SGHAT, CDR2 FQNNGV, per germline. J gave up 1 base and V 2 bases, and 4 bases lay outside the gene matches. This CDR3 reads CASSLIRTGNTEAFF. Written as DNA, the CDR3 is TGTGCCAGCAGCTTAATCCGGACAGGGAACACTGAAGCTTTCTTT.